This record looks at one TCR beta chain sequence and its context. In the original analysis: For nucleated cells, counts were estimated from reference gene primer amplification. Assay: immunoSEQ multiplex PCR; the TCRdb copy retains only in-frame clones and omits some. V and J calls and clone size are as listed in that table; D and trimming were resolved from the DNA. The table has about 180,000 clones, about 81% seen once. Germline assignment: CDR1 MNHEY and CDR2 SVGEGT. V lost 4 bases, J lost 4 bases, and 13 bases lay in between. The CDR3 totals 14 residues. This sample stems from a study of blood T cell repertoires in COVID-19. Whole-study context: The origin of the acute and convalescent COVID-19 samples was the United States, Italy and Spain. Sources were T cells, B-cell-depleted T cells, or PBMCs; the material itself was cDNA or gDNA.

Enrolled during active infection, Seattle patients were then followed longitudinally. Sequencing was carried out using peripheral blood. The receptor was isolated from a woman older than 75 with COVID-19, enrolled during active disease. The chain couples TRBV6-2 or TRBV6-3 to TRBJ2-5, with D perhaps TRBD2 (6 bases). The CDR3 spells CASSWAGRRETQYF. The CDR3 nucleotides are TGTGCCAGCAGTTGGGCGGGGCGCCGAGAGACCCAGTACTTC.